This T cell receptor beta chain derives from a study of blood T cell repertoires in COVID-19. About the study: COVID-19 samples, acute and convalescent, were from the United States, Italy and Spain.

Trimming stripped 4 bases from V and 8 bases from J, with 12 bases between. Germline CDR1 KGHSH, CDR2 LQKENI. The CDR3 is 13 residues long. Self-reported history from a screening survey and questionnaire set each donor's cohort. Clones were read by immunoSEQ multiplex PCR, and TCRdb kept only the in-frame ones, dropping some. In the table there are about 150,000 clones, roughly four fifths of which are singletons. The sample consisted of PBMCs or T cells enriched from blood (not recorded which). The receptor's source is a man aged 50 or older who had recovered from COVID-19. V gene TRBV18 combines with J gene TRBJ2-1, with D perhaps matching TRBD1 (5 bases). CDR3 loop: CASSRAGNDEQFF. The CDR3 DNA reads as TGTGCCAGCTCACGGGCAGGGAATGATGAGCAGTTCTTC.